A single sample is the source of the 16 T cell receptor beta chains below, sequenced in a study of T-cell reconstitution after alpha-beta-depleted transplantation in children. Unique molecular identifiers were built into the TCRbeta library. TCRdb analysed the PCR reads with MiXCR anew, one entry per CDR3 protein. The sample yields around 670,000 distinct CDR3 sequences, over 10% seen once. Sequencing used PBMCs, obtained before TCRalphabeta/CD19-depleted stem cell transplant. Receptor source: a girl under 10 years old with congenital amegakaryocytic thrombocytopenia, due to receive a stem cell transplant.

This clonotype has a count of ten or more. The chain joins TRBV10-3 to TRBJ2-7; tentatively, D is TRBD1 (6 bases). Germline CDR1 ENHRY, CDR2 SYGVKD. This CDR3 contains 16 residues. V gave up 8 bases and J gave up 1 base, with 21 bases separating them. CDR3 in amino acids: CAIVGKGETQSYEQYF. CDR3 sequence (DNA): TGTGCCATCGTCGGCAAGGGGGAGACTCAATCCTACGAGCAGTACTTC.

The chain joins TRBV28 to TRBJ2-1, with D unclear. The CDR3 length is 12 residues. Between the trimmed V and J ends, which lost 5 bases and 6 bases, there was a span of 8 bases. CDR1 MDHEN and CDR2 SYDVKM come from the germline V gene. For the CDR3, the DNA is TGTGCCAGCAGTAGATATTCCAATGAGCAGTTCTTC. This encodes CASSRYSNEQFF.

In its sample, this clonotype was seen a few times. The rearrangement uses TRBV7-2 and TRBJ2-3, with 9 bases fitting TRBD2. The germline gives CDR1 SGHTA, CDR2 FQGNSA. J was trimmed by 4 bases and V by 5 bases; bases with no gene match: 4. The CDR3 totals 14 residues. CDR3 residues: CASSQGTSSDTQYF. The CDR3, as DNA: TGTGCCAGCAGCCAGGGGACTAGCTCAGATACGCAGTATTTT.

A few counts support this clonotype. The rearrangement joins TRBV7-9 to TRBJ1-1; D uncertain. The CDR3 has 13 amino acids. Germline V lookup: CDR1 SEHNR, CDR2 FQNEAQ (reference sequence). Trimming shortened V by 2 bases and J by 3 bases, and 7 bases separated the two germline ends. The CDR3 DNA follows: TGTGCCAGCAGCTTAATTCATGACACTGAAGCTTTCTTT. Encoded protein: CASSLIHDTEAFF.

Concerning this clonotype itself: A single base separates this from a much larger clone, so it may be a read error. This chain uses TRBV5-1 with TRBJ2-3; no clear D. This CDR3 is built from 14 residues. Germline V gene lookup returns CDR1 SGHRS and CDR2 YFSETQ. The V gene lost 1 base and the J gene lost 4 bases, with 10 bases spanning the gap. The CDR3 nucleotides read TGCGCCAGCAGCTTGAGGTGGGGTTCAGATACGCAGTATTTT. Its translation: CASSLRWGSDTQYF.

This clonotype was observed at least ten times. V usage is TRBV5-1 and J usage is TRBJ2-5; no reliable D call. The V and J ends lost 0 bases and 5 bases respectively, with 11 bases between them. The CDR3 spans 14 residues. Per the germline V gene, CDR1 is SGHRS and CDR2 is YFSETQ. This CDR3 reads CASSLGGQWETQYF. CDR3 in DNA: TGCGCCAGCAGCTTGGGAGGCCAGTGGGAGACCCAGTACTTC.

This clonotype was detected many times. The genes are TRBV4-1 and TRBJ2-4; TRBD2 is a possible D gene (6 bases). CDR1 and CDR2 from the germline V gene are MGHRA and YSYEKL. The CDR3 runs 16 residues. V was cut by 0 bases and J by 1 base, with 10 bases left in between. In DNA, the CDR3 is TGCGCCAGCAGCCAAGATCGGGAGACCGCCAAAAACATTCAGTACTTC. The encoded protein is CASSQDRETAKNIQYF.

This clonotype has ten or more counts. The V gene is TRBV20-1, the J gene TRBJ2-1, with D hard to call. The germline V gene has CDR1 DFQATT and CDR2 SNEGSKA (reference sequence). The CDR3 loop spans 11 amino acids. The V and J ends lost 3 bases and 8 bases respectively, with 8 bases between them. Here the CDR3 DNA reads TGCAGTGCTAGTCCGATCTATGAGCAGTTCTTC. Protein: CSASPIYEQFF.

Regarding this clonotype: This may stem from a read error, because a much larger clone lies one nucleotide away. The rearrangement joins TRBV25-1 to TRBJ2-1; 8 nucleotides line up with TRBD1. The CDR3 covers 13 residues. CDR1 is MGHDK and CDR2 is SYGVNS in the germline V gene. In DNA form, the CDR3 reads TGTGCCAGCAGTGTCGGACAGGGCCATGAGCAGTCCTTC. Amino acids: CASSVGQGHEQSF.

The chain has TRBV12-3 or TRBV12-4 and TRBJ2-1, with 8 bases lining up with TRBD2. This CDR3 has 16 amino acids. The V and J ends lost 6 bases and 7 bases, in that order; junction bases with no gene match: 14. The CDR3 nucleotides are TGTGCCAGCAGGGCTCGAGCGGGAGCAATTGGGAATGAGCAGTTCTTC. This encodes CASRARAGAIGNEQFF.

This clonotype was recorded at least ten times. This chain's CDR3 is CSARKGGELFF. The CDR3, as DNA: TGCAGTGCTAGAAAGGGCGGGGAGCTGTTTTTT. This chain uses TRBV20-1 with TRBJ2-2; D uncertain. Trimming pared 2 bases from V and 7 bases from J, leaving 5 bases between. Germline values: CDR1 DFQATT, CDR2 SNEGSKA (reference sequence). The CDR3 contains 11 residues.

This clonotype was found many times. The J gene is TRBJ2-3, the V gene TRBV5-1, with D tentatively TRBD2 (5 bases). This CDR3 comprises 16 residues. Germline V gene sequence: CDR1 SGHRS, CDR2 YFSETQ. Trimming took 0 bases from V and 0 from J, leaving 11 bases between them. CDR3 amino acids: CASSLGTGWSTDTQYF. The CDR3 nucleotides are TGCGCCAGCAGCTTGGGGACGGGGTGGAGCACAGATACGCAGTATTTT.

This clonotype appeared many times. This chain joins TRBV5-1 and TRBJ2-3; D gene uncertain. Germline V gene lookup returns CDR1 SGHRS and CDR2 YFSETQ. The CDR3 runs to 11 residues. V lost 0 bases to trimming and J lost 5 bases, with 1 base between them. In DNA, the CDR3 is TGCGCCAGCAGCTTGGAAGATACGCAGTATTTT. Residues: CASSLEDTQYF.

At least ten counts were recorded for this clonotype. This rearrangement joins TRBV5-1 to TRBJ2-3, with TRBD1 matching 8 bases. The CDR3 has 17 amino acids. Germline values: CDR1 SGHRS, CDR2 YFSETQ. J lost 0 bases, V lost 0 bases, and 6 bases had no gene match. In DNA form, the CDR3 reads TGCGCCAGCAGCTTGGCCGGGACAGGTACTAGCACAGATACGCAGTATTTT. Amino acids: CASSLAGTGTSTDTQYF.

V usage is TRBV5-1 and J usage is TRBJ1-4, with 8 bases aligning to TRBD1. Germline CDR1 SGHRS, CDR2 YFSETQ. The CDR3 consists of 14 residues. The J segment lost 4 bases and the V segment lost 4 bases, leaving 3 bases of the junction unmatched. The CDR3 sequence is CASSDGQGNEKLFF. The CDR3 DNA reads TGCGCCAGCAGCGATGGACAGGGTAATGAAAAACTGTTTTTT.

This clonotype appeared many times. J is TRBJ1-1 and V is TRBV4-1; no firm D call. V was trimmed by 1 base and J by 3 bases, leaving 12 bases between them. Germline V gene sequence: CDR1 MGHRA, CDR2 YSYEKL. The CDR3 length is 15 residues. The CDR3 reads CASSQGLGRYTEAFF. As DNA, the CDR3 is TGCGCCAGCAGCCAAGGGCTCGGACGGTACACTGAAGCTTTCTTT.